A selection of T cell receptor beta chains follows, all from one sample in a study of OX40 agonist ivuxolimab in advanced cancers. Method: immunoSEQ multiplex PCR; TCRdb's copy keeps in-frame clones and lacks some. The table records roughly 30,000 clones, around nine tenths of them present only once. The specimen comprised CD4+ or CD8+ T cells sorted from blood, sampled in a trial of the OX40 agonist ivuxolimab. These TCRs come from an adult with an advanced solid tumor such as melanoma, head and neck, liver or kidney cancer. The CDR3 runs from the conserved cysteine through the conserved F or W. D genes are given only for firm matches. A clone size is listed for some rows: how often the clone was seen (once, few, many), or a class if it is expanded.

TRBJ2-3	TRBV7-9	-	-	CASSPGRMQGNPDTQYF	TGTGCCAGCAGCCCAGGCAGGATGCAGGGGAACCCAGATACGCAGTATTTT
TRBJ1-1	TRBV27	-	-	CASSWAPDTEAFF	TGTGCCAGCAGTTGGGCCCCGGACACTGAAGCTTTCTTT
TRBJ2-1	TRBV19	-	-	CASSMVLAAPEQFF	TGTGCCAGTAGTATGGTCCTAGCCGCTCCTGAGCAGTTCTTC
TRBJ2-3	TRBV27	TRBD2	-	CASSFLAGGPGDTQYF	TGTGCCAGCAGTTTCCTAGCGGGGGGGCCTGGTGATACGCAGTATTTT
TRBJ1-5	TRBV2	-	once	CASSRPGRQEPQHF	TGTGCCAGCAGCCGCCCGGGACGGCAAGAGCCCCAGCATTTT
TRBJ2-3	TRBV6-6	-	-	CASSSTSTDTQYF	TGTGCCAGCAGTTCGACTAGCACAGATACGCAGTATTTT
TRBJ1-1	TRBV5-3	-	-	CARSLLPDKEAFF	TGTGCCAGAAGCTTGTTGCCAGATAAAGAAGCTTTCTTT
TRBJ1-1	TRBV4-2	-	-	CASSFDRLQAFF	TGTGCCAGCAGCTTTGATCGACTACAAGCTTTCTTT
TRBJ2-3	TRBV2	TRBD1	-	CASSFTGTDTDTQYF	TGTGCCAGCAGTTTTACCGGGACAGACACAGATACGCAGTATTTT
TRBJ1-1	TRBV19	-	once	CASSIAGGLNTEAFF	TGTGCCAGTAGTATAGCCGGGGGTTTGAACACTGAAGCTTTCTTT
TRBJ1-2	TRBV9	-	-	CASSVLSGDGYTF	TGTGCCAGCAGCGTATTATCAGGGGATGGCTACACCTTC
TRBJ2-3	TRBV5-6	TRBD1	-	CASSLGQGKTDTQYF	TGTGCCAGCAGCTTGGGACAGGGTAAGACAGATACGCAGTATTTT
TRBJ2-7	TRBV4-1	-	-	CASSQGYRARGEQYF	TGCGCCAGCAGCCAGGGGTATCGGGCCCGCGGCGAGCAGTACTTC
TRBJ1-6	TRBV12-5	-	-	CASGLGTAYNSPLHF	TGTGCTAGTGGTTTGGGTACAGCCTATAATTCACCCCTCCACTTT
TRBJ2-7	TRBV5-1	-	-	CASSLGTGAYEQYF	TGCGCCAGCAGCTTGGGTACGGGGGCCTACGAGCAGTACTTC
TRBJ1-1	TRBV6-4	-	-	CASSYPTQEAFF	TGTGCCAGCAGTTACCCGACACAAGAAGCTTTCTTT
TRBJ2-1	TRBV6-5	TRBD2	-	CASSYPGGPDNEQFF	TGTGCCAGCAGTTACCCGGGAGGGCCAGATAATGAGCAGTTCTTC